This TCR beta chain derives from a study of blood T cell repertoires in COVID-19. The wider study: Both acute and convalescent COVID-19 samples were obtained from the United States, Italy and Spain. PBMCs, B-cell-depleted T cells, or T cells provided the cDNA or gDNA that made up the material.

Per the original data handling: Amplification with reference gene primers provided the estimates of nucleated cell counts. The repertoire was sequenced with immunoSEQ multiplex PCR; TCRdb's copy has only in-frame clones and lacks some. Clone size and the V and J calls come from that table; the DNA yielded D and trimming. Of around 240,000 clones listed, around 84% were seen once; the top ten hold about 1.5%. V shed 3 bases and J shed 6 bases, with 7 bases lying between them. Germline V gene sequence: CDR1 SEHNR, CDR2 FQNEAQ (reference sequence). The CDR3 loop spans 12 amino acids. This receptor was obtained from a woman in her thirties or forties who had recovered from COVID-19. Source material: peripheral blood. This rearrangement joins TRBV7-9 to TRBJ2-3; D ambiguous. The CDR3 is CASSFGWDTQYF. DNA of the CDR3: TGTGCCAGCAGCTTCGGGTGGGATACGCAGTATTTT.